This T cell receptor (beta chain) was observed in a study of CD8 T cell repertoires and HIV-1 epitope variants. About the study: Separate wells received one of Twenty-five Gag or Nef variant peptides. Separate from the cultures, 1M uncultured T cells served as baseline.

CDR3 length: 16 residues. Trimming removed 0 bases from V and 3 bases from J; junction bases left unmatched: 6. CDR1 LGHNA and CDR2 YSLEER come from the germline V gene. Details on this clone: Its antigen is unknown.

The protocol was immunoSEQ multiplex PCR, while the TCRdb copy is restricted to in-frame clones and leaves out a portion. The sample consists of a few thousand clones, 69% of them appearing once. The clonotype was recovered from a male donor with HIV. The chain joins TRBV4-3 to TRBJ2-7, with 9 bases aligning to TRBD2. Sequenced: cultured CD8+ T cells derived from PBMCs. Here the CDR3 DNA reads TGCGCCAGCAGCCAAGAGGCTAGCGGGGTATACTACGAGCAGTACTTC. It is translated as CASSQEASGVYYEQYF.